The 9 T cell receptor beta chains listed next were all sequenced from one sample in a study of control samples from healthy donors and cancer patients. Produced via immunoSEQ multiplex PCR; TCRdb's table is partial and in-frame only. The data show almost 95,000 clones, with approximately 90% seen just once and about 4% held by the top ten. Material for sequencing was blood. The source of these receptors is a woman younger than 35 in good health.

This clone was recorded once. V gene TRBV4-1 combines with J gene TRBJ2-2, with D perhaps given as TRBD1 or TRBD2 (6 bases each). This CDR3 is 18 amino acids long. V was clipped by 3 bases and J by 6 bases, with 23 bases between them. Germline V lookup: CDR1 MGHRA, CDR2 YSYEKL. The CDR3 here is CASSHRKEASGGPGELFF. The CDR3 coding sequence is TGCGCCAGCAGCCACCGGAAGGAGGCTAGTGGGGGGCCCGGGGAGCTGTTTTTT.

This chain links TRBV5-4 with TRBJ2-1; D ambiguous. The CDR3 runs to 13 residues. Germline CDR1 and CDR2: SGHNT and YYREEE (reference sequence). Trimming left V 3 bases short and J 7 bases short, with 11 bases between. The CDR3 sequence: CASSSQTPNEQFF. The DNA for the CDR3 is TGTGCCAGCAGCTCACAGACACCGAATGAGCAGTTCTTC.

The V and J genes are TRBV5-1 and TRBJ2-1; a weak D match, TRBD2 (5 bases). The CDR3 contains 18 residues. The germline CDR1 and CDR2 sequences are SGHRS and YFSETQ. The V end lost 4 bases, the J end lost 0 bases, and 20 bases lay between the germline ends. The CDR3 spells CASSQISSVPSSYNEQFF. Written as DNA, the CDR3 is TGCGCCAGCAGCCAAATCAGTAGCGTCCCTAGCTCCTACAATGAGCAGTTCTTC.

The rearrangement links TRBV2 to TRBJ1-5; unclear D gene. Per germline, CDR1 SNHLY and CDR2 FYNNEI. V lost 7 bases, J lost 0 bases, and 7 bases lay in between. The length of the CDR3 is 13 residues. The CDR3 nucleotides are TGTGCCAGCACCGGGAATAGCAATCAGCCCCAGCATTTT. It yields the protein CASTGNSNQPQHF.

The chain recombines TRBV29-1 with TRBJ1-2; D call uncertain. Looked up from germline, CDR1 is SQVTM and CDR2 is ANQGSEA. The CDR3 consists of 12 residues. Trimming took 5 bases from V and 4 from J, leaving 11 bases between them. CDR3 coding DNA: TGCAGCGTTAAGGATAGTGGCTATGGCTACACCTTC. It is translated as CSVKDSGYGYTF.

The chain has TRBV2 and TRBJ2-6; D gene unclear. The V and J ends lost 7 bases and 0 bases respectively, with 10 bases between them. Germline V gene data show CDR1 as SNHLY and CDR2 as FYNNEI. The CDR3 has 15 residues. CDR3 sequence: CASTLLYSGANVLTF. The CDR3 DNA reads TGTGCCAGCACCCTTCTCTACTCTGGGGCCAACGTCCTGACTTTC. Supplemented by reference TRBV2 and TRBJ2-6, the full variable domain reads EPEVTQTPSHQVTQMGQEVILRCVPISNHLYFYWYRQILGQKVEFLVSFYNNEISEKSEIFDDQFSVERPDGSNFTLKIRSTKLEDSAMYFCASTLLYSGANVLTFGAGSRLTVL.

This chain links TRBV10-2 with TRBJ2-1, with 7 positions matching TRBD1. The CDR3 has 13 amino acids. The J segment lost 6 bases and the V segment lost 6 bases, leaving 5 bases of the junction unmatched. Germline lookup yields CDR1 WSHSY and CDR2 SAAADI. In DNA, the CDR3 is TGCGCCAGCAGAGGGACAGTTGGCAATGAGCAGTTCTTC. This codes for CASRGTVGNEQFF.

V usage is TRBV7-6 and J usage is TRBJ2-3; maybe TRBD2 (5 bases). V lost 4 bases, J lost 6 bases, and 11 bases lay in between. Germline CDR1 SGHVS, CDR2 FNYEAQ. The CDR3 totals 13 residues. CDR3 DNA: TGTGCCAGCAGCTCCCGGGGTTGGGATACGCAGTATTTT. Amino acids: CASSSRGWDTQYF.

As for this clone: Other DNA sequences within the sample encode an identical CDR3. The chain links TRBV29-1 to TRBJ1-2; possibly TRBD1 for D (5 bases). Trimming removed 3 bases at V and 2 bases at J, with 7 bases between. From germline, CDR1 is SQVTM and CDR2 ANQGSEA. The CDR3 has 12 residues. The CDR3 protein is CSVETANYGYTF. Here the CDR3 DNA reads TGCAGCGTTGAGACAGCCAACTATGGCTACACCTTC.